Included here is one T cell receptor (beta chain) sequence, with context. This receptor's antigen is unknown. No much larger clone exists at a distance of one base, and base qualities are not known. This entry comes from a study of shared clonotypes between healthy human individuals (dated by TCRdb to the early 2020s). In terms of the full investigation: The cohort comprised a couple of women and three men aged 18 to 49 years. For each donor, CD4 naive and CD4 memory were each given three plates, CD8 naive was given two plates, and CD8 memory was given one plate. Blood TCR repertoires of four to six healthy adults were deeply sequenced to estimate repertoire size and the extent of clonotype sharing between individuals. To increase sequencing depth and limit assay-specific biases, different laboratories used diverse techniques to prepare libraries and sequence TCR repertoires. Between about 0.85 and 9.5 billion PBMCs per donor were obtained by leukapheresis. Study-level results and caveats: Pairwise subsampling indicated that sequencing depth was expected to affect the degree of clonotype sharing among donors. Because the study included a small number of donors, the genetic and exposure-history diversity represented was limited. Incomplete sequencing was indicated by rarefaction of sorted-subset datasets, despite the large sequencing depth. Only blood was sampled, and tissue TCR repertoires likely differ from those in blood. Clonotypes shared by all four sorted-subset donors showed higher generation probabilities than non-shared clonotypes. Naive subsets generally had larger estimated clonotype richness than memory subsets. Sharing across a few donors was observed for about 5% of naive CD4, under 4% of naive CD8, 2% to 2.5% of memory CD4, and about 0.4% of memory CD8 clonotypes.

Using the deep immunoSEQ assay, TCR CDR3 regions were amplified from genomic DNA by multiplex PCR. Extracted genomic DNA from each cell subset was spread evenly across all wells of several immunoSEQ 96-well plates, with each plate serving as a replicate. Each replicate PCR for sorted subsets received about 220 ng genomic DNA, equal to tens of thousands of T cell genomes. Purified libraries were measured with a Qubit 3.0 fluorometer, size-checked on a Bioanalyzer 2100, and measured again with the KAPA Library Quantification kit. A separate single-read 150-cycle Illumina NextSeq 550 flow cell was used to sequence each immunoSEQ 96-well plate. The paper's data handling went like this. Because the immunoSEQ output held only junctional sequences and lacked quality scores, the filtering could not match the filtering applied to full-length reads. Sequences were annotated with PyIR, a Python wrapper for IgBLAST v1.9, and V/J genes and CDR3 were assigned using IMGT germline references. Any read was removed if the V/J assignment was weak (E-value above 1e-6), the CDR3 was missing, or the read contained stop codons, out-of-frame junctions, or ambiguous translated residues. A V3J clonotype was defined by an identical inferred V gene, J gene, and CDR3 amino acid sequence. To compute the percentage overlap between repertoires, the number of shared unique clonotypes was divided by the size of the smaller repertoire. Repertoire richness was assessed with RTK rarefaction, the Chao1 estimator, and Recon v2.1 estimates of unobserved clonotypes. Generation probabilities for all TCRbeta clonotypes obtained by the gDNA method from a few donors were computed using OLGA. The table was pulled from immuneACCESS by TCRdb, which kept in-frame rearrangements only. Such tables lose some clones; where checked, under half of the loss comes from unresolved V genes, and the rest has no known cause. V and J calls and clone size are those listed in that table; D and trimming were worked out from the DNA. The sample has over a million clones on record, under 99% of them singletons. The ten largest clones capture roughly 0.42% of the sample.

Donors were healthy HIV-negative adults with no recently reported acute infections or vaccinations. Only Caucasian adults living in Nashville, Tennessee, USA were represented among the donors. CD4+ T cells were enriched by magnetic negative selection, after which naive cells were positively selected on CD45RA and the negative fraction was taken as the memory subset. Blood was collected by leukapheresis, and PBMCs were isolated by Ficoll-Histopaque density gradient centrifugation and then cryopreserved in liquid nitrogen vapor phase. Purity and quantity of every magnetically sorted T cell population were checked by analytical flow cytometry. From each sorted fraction, genomic DNA was isolated and quantified by UV absorbance on a Nanodrop 2000c. Between the V and J ends, shortened by 8 bases and 4 bases respectively, the junction contains 11 bases. CDR3 length: 12 amino acids, cysteine to phenylalanine. The CDR3 DNA has 36 bases and is translated from base 1. In the germline V gene, CDR1 corresponds to MGHDK and CDR2 to SYGVNS.

This TCR came from a man in his thirties or forties in good health. Rearrangement joined TRBV25-1 to TRBJ1-2; a weak D assignment points to TRBD1 (5 bases agree). What was sequenced was naive CD4+ T cells sorted from blood. What this sample's cell subset or site label stands for: CD45RA+ positively selected. The nucleotide sequence reads TGTGCCAGCGCCCAGGGCAGCTATGGCTACACCTTC. The translation is CASAQGSYGYTF.